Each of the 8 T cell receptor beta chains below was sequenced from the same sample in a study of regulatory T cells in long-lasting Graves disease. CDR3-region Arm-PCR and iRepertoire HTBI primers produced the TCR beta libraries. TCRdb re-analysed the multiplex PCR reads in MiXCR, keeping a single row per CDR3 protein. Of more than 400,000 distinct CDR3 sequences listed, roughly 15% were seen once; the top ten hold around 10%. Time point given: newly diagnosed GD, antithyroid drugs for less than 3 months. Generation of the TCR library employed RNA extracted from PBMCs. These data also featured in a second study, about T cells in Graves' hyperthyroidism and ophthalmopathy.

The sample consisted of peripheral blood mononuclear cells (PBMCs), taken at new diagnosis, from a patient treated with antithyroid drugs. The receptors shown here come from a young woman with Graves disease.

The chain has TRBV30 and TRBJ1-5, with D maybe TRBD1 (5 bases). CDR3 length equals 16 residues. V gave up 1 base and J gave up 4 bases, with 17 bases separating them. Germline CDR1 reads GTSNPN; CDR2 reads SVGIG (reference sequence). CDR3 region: CAWSESRTSTNQPQHF. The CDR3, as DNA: TGTGCCTGGAGTGAGTCTCGGACATCAACAAATCAGCCCCAGCATTTT.

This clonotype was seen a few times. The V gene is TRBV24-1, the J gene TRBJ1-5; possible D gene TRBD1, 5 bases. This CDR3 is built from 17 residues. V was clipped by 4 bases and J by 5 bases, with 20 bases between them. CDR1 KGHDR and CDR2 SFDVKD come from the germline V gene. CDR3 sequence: CATSDDGTDSHDQPQHF. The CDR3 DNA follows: TGTGCCACCAGTGACGACGGGACCGACTCTCATGATCAGCCCCAGCATTTT.

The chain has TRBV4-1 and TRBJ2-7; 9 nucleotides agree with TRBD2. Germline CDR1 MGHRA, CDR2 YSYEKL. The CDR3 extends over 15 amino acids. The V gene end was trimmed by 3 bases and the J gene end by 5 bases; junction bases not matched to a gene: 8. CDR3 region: CASSQQAGGLNEQYF. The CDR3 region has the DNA TGCGCCAGCAGCCAGCAAGCGGGAGGTTTAAACGAGCAGTACTTC.

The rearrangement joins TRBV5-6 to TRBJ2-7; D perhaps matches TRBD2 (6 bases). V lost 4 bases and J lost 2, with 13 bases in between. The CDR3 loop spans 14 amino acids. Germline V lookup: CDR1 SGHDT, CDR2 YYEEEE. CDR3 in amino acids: CASSRRLGAYEQYF. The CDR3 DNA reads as TGTGCCAGCAGCCGACGACTAGGAGCCTACGAGCAGTACTTC.

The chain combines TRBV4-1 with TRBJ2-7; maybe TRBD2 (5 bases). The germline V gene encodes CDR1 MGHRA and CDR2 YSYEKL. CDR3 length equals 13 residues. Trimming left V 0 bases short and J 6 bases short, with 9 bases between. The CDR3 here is CASSQDARVEQYF. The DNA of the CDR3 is TGCGCCAGCAGCCAAGATGCGCGGGTCGAGCAGTACTTC.

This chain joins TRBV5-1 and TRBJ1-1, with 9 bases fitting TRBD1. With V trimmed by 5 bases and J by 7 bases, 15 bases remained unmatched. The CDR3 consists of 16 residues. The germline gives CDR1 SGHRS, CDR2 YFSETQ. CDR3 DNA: TGCGCCAGCAGGGTCGGGACAGGGCTAAAGGGCGTTGAAGCTTTCTTT. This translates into CASRVGTGLKGVEAFF.

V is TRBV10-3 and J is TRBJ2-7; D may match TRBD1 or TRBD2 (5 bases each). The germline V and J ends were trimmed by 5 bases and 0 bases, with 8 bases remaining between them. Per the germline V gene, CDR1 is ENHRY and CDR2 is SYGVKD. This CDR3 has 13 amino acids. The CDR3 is CAISRDGSYEQYF. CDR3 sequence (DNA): TGTGCCATCAGTCGGGACGGCTCCTACGAGCAGTACTTC.

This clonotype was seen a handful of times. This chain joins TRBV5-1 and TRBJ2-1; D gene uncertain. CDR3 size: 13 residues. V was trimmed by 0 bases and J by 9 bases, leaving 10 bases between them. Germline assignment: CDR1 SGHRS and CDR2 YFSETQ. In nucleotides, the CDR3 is TGCGCCAGCAGCTTGGGTTTGGGAAGTGAGCAGTTCTTC. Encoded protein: CASSLGLGSEQFF.